This T cell receptor (beta chain) was identified during a study of T cells after yellow fever vaccination. Whole-study results and caveats: Relatively few clonotypes were ones that appeared in both CD4 and CD8 compartments.

Per the germline V gene, CDR1 is DFQATT and CDR2 is SNEGSKA (reference sequence). Trimming cost V 1 base and J 2 bases, with 9 bases left between them. The CDR3 totals 14 residues. From the 5' RACE reads, TCRdb called clonotypes with MiXCR, one entry per CDR3 protein. The sample has some 300,000 distinct CDR3 sequences, about 8.3% seen once. In this sample, this clonotype turned up a few times. Its matching antigen is unknown. The specimen was PBMCs, collected more than 40 days after the first yellow fever vaccination. The clonotype was recovered from a man aged 18 to 29 who received the YFV17D yellow fever vaccine. The chain recombines TRBV20-1 with TRBJ1-5; no reliable D call. The chain's CDR3 is CSARAGMGNQPQHF. CDR3 in DNA: TGCAGTGCTAGAGCGGGAATGGGCAATCAGCCCCAGCATTTT.